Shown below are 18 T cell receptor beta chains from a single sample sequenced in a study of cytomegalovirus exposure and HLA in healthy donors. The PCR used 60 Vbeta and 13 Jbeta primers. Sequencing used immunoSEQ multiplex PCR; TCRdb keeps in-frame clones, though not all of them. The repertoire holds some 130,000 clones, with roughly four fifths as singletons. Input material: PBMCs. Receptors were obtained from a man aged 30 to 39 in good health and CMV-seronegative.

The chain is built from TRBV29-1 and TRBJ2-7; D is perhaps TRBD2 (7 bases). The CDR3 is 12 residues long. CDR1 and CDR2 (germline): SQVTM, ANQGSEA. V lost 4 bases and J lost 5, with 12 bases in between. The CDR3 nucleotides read TGCAGCGTTGCCGGGGGGCCGCACGAGCAGTACTTC. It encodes CSVAGGPHEQYF.

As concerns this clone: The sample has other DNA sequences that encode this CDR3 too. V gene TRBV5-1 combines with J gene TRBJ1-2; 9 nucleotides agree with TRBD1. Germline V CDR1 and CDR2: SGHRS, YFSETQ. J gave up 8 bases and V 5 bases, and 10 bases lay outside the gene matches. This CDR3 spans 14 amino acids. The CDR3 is CASSLLGQGGGYTF. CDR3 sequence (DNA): TGCGCCAGCAGTTTGTTGGGACAGGGTGGAGGCTACACCTTC.

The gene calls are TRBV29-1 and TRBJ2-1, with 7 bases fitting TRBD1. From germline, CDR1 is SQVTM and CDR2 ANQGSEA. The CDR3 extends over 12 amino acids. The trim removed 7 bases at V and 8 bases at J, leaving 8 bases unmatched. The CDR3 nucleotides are TGCAGCGCAACTGACAGGGCCGATGAGCAGTTCTTC. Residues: CSATDRADEQFF.

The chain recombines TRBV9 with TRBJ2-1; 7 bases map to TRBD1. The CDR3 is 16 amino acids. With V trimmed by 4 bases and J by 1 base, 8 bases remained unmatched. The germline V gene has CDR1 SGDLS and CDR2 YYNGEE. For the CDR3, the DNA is TGTGCCAGCAGCCTAACGACAGGGCGGTCCTACAATGAGCAGTTCTTC. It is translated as CASSLTTGRSYNEQFF.

The CDR3 protein is CASTNLGGPTNEKLFF. CDR3 nucleotide sequence: TGTGCCAGCACAAATCTAGGGGGACCAACTAATGAAAAACTGTTTTTT. This chain links TRBV27 with TRBJ1-4; D may be TRBD1 (6 bases). Germline CDR1 and CDR2: MNHEY and SMNVEV (reference sequence). V lost 7 bases to trimming and J lost 0 bases, with 15 bases between them. The CDR3 consists of 16 residues.

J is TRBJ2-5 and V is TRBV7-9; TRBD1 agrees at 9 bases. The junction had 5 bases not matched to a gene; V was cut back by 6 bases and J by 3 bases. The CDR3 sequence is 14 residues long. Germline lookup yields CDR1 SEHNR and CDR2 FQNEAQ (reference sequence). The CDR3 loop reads CASRTGTGKETQYF. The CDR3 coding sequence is TGTGCCAGCAGAACCGGGACAGGGAAAGAGACCCAGTACTTC.

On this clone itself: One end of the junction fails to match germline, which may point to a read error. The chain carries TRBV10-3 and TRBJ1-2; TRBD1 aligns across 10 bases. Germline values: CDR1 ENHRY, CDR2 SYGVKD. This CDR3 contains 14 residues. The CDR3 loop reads CAISEQGQGIGSTF. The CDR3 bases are TGTGCCATCAGTGAGCAGGGACAGGGGATCGGCTCCACCTTC.

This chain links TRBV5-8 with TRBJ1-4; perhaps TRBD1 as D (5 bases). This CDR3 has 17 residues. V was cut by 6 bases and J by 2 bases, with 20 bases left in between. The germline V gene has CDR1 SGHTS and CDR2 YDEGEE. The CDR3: CASTLGGTHRTNEKLFF. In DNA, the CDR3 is TGTGCCAGCACCCTGGGAGGGACCCATCGGACTAATGAAAAACTGTTTTTT. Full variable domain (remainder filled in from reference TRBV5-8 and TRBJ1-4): EAGVTQSPTHLIKTRGQQATLRCSPISGHTSVYWYQQALGLGLQFLLWYDEGEERNRGNFPPRFSGRQFPNYSSELNVNALELEDSALYLCASTLGGTHRTNEKLFFGSGTQLSVL.

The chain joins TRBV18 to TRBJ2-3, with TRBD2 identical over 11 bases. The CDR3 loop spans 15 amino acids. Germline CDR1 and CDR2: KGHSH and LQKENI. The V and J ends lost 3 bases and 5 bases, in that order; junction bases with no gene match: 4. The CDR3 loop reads CASSPTSGSKDTQYF. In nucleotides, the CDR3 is TGTGCCAGCTCACCTACTAGCGGGAGTAAAGATACGCAGTATTTT.

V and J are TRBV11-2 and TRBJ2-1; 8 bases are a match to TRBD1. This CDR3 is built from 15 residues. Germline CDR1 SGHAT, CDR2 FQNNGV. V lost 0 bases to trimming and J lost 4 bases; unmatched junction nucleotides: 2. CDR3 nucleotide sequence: TGTGCCAGCAGCTTAGATCAGGGGGCTTACAATGAGCAGTTCTTC. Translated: CASSLDQGAYNEQFF.

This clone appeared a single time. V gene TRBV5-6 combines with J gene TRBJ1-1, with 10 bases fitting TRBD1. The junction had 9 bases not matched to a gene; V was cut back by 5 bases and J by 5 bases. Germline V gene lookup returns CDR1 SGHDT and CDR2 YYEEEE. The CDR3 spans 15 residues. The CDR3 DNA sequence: TGTGCCAGCAGTTTTACCGGGACAGGGGTGACTGAAGCTTTCTTT. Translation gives CASSFTGTGVTEAFF.

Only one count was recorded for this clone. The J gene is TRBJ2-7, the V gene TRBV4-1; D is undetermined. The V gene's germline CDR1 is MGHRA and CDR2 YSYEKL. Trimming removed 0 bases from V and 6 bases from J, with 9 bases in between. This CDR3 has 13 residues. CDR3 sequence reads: CASSQEVTFEQYF. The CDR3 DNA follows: TGCGCCAGCAGCCAAGAAGTAACTTTCGAGCAGTACTTC.

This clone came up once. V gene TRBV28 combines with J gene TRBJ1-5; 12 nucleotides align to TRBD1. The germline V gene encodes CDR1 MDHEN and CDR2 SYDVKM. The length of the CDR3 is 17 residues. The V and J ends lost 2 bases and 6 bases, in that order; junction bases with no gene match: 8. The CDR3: CASSLGTGGSASQPQHF. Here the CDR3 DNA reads TGTGCCAGCAGTTTAGGGACAGGGGGCTCGGCGAGTCAGCCCCAGCATTTT.

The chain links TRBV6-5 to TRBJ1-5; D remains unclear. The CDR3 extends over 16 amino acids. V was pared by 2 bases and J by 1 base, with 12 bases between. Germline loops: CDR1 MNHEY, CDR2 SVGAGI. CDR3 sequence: CASSYRAGGSNQPQHF. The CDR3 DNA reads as TGTGCCAGCAGTTACAGGGCCGGAGGGAGCAATCAGCCCCAGCATTTT.

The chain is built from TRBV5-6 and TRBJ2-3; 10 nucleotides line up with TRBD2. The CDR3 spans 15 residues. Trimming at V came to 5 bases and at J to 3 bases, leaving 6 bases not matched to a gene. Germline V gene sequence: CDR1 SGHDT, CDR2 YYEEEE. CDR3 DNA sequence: TGTGCCAGCAGTCAAGCGGGAGGGGTAACAGATACGCAGTATTTT. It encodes CASSQAGGVTDTQYF.

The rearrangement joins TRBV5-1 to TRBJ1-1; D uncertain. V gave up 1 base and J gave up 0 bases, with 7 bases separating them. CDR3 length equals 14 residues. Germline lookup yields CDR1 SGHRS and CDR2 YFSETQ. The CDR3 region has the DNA TGCGCCAGCAGCTTGTTGCGGCTGAACACTGAAGCTTTCTTT. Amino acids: CASSLLRLNTEAFF.

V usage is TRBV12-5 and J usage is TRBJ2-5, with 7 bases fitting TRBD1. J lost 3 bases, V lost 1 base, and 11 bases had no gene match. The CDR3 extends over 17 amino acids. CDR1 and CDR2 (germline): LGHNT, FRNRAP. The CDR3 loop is CASGLEPPPGTEETQYF. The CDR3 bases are TGTGCTAGTGGTTTGGAACCGCCCCCGGGGACAGAAGAGACCCAGTACTTC.

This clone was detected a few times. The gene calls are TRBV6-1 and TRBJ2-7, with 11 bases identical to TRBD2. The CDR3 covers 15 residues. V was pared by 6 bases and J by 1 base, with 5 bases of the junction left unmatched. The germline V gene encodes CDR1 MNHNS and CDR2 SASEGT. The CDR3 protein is CASSGGTSGSYEQYF. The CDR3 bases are TGTGCCAGCAGCGGGGGGACTAGCGGATCCTACGAGCAGTACTTC.